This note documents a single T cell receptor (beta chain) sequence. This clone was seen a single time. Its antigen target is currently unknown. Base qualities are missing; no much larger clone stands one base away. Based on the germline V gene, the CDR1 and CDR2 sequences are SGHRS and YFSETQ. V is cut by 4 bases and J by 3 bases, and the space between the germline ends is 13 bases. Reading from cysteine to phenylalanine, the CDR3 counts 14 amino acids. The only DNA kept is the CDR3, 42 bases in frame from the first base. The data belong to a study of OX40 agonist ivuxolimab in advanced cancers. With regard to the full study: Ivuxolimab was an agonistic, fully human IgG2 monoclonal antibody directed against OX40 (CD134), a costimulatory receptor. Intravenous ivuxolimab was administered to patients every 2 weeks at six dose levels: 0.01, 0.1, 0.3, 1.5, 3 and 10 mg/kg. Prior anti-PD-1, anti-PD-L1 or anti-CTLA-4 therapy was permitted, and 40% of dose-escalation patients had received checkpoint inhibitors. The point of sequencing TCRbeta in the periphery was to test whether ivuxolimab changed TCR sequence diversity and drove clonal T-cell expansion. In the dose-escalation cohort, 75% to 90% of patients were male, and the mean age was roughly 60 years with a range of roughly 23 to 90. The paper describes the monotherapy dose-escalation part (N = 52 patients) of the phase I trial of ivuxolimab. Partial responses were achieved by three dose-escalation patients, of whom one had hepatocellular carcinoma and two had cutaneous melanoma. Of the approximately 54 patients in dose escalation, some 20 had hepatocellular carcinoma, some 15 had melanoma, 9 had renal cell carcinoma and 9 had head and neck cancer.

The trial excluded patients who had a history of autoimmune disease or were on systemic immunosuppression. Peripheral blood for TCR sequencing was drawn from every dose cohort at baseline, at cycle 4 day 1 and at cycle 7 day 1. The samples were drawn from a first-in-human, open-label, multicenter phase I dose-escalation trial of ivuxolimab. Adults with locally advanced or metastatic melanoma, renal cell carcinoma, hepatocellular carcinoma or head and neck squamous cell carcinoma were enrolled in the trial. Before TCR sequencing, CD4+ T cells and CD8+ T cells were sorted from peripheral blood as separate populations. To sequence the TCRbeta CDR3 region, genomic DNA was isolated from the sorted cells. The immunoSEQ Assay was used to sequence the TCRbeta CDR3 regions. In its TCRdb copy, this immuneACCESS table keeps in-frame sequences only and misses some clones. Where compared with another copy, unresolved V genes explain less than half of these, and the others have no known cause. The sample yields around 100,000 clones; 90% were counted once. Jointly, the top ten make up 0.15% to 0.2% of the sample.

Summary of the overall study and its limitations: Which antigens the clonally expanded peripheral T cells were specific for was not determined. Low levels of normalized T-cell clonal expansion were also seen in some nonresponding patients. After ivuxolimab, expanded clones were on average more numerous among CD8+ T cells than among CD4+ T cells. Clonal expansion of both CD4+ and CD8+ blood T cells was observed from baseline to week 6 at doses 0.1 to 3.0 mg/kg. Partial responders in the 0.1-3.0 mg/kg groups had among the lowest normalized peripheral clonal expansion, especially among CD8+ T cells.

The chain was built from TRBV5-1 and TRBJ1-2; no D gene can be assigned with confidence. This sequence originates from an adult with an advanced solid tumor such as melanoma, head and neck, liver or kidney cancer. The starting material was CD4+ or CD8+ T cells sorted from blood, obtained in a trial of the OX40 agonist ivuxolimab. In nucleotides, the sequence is TGCGCCAGCAGCAACGAGGTTGGCTACTATGGCTACACCTTC. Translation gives CASSNEVGYYGYTF.